The 4 T cell receptor beta chains presented below share a single source sample, sequenced in a study of lymphopenia after photon versus proton radiotherapy. Profiling relied on immunoSEQ multiplex PCR, and the TCRdb table lists in-frame clones only, not all of them. The data show over 35,000 clones, with around four fifths seen just once and 24% held by the top ten. Source: peripheral blood, taken from a patient treated with proton-based radiotherapy. The receptors stem from a woman in her 70s with pancreatic cancer.

This chain uses TRBV5-4 with TRBJ2-5; D not certain. Germline assignment: CDR1 SGHNT and CDR2 YYREEE (reference sequence). The CDR3 runs to 12 residues. Trimming pared 4 bases from V and 1 base from J, leaving 5 bases between. Here the CDR3 reads CASSLPQETQYF. Here the CDR3 DNA reads TGTGCCAGCAGCCTACCCCAAGAGACCCAGTACTTC.

This sequence joins TRBV7-9 and TRBJ1-4, with TRBD1 identical over 7 bases. After removal of 4 bases from V and 3 bases from J, the junction contained 8 bases not matched to a gene. Germline V gene data show CDR1 as SEHNR and CDR2 as FQNEAQ (reference sequence). The CDR3 sequence is 16 residues long. The CDR3 nucleotides read TGTGCCAGCAGCTCCCTGGACAGGCCGCCTAATGAAAAACTGTTTTTT. Its protein product is CASSSLDRPPNEKLFF.

The genes are TRBV19 and TRBJ1-2; D not resolved. CDR1 is LNHDA and CDR2 is SQIVND in the germline V gene (reference sequence). This CDR3 is built from 16 residues. The germline V and J ends were trimmed by 4 bases and 0 bases, with 15 bases remaining between them. CDR3 protein: CASSTGGSLSNYGYTF. The CDR3 nucleotides are TGTGCCAGTAGTACCGGTGGGTCCCTTTCTAACTATGGCTACACCTTC.

CDR3 region: CASSIGTEKNEQFF. The CDR3 DNA reads TGTGCCAGTAGTATAGGGACTGAGAAGAATGAGCAGTTCTTC. This chain connects TRBV19 to TRBJ2-1, with TRBD2 as a possible D gene (5 bases). The V and J ends lost 1 base and 7 bases respectively, with 11 bases between them. CDR3 length: 14 residues. CDR1 is LNHDA, CDR2 SQIVND, per germline (reference sequence).